This record looks at one T cell receptor beta chain sequence and its context. Its antigen is not known. The sample originates from a study of shared clonotypes between healthy human individuals. The test was conducted at deep level. About 200 ng DNA, about 28,000 T cell genomes, went into each sorted-subset replicate PCR. Profiled with immunoSEQ multiplex PCR; TCRdb holds only in-frame clones, not every one. The sample lists about 640,000 clones, around 72% occurring once. Notes on the study in general: Some clonotypes were shared by all four sorted-subset donors, while others were not shared. The non-shared ones had lower generation probabilities than the shared ones. Shared clonotypes: about 5.3% naive CD4, about 4% naive CD8, under 2.5% memory CD4, 0.4% to 0.5% memory CD8.

The receptor was derived from a woman in her twenties or thirties in good health. Sequencing was performed on memory CD4+ T cells sorted from blood. The subset denotes: CD45RA-negative fraction.

CDR3: CASSKRTGSNQPQHF. The CDR3 region has the DNA TGTGCCAGCAGTAAAAGGACAGGTAGCAATCAGCCCCAGCATTTT. This chain joins TRBV28 and TRBJ1-5, with 7 bases lining up with TRBD1. V dropped 5 bases and J dropped 0; count of bases not matched to a gene: 4. Germline V gene data show CDR1 as MDHEN and CDR2 as SYDVKM. The CDR3 is 15 amino acids.